The 15 T cell receptor beta chains given below trace back to one sample, sequenced in a study of control samples from healthy donors and cancer patients (dated by TCRdb to the early 2020s). The library was generated by the immunoSEQ multiplex PCR assay. TCRdb provides this immuneACCESS table in a form limited to in-frame rearrangements. Some clones are lacking; in checked studies, under half of them reflect an unresolved V gene, and why the rest are absent is not known. The sample profile shows 130,000 or so clones; more than 80% of them were found once. The ten biggest clones cover 2% to 3% of the sample. Source material: blood. These receptor sequences come from a man between 35 and 55 years old in good health.

The CDR3 DNA follows: TGTGCCAGCAGCTTAGACAGCCTTTCAAGGGTTACGCAGTATTTT. This sequence encodes CASSLDSLSRVTQYF. The V and J genes are TRBV11-2 and TRBJ2-3, with D unclear. The germline V and J ends were trimmed by 0 bases and 8 bases, with 15 bases remaining between them. The germline V gene has CDR1 SGHAT and CDR2 FQNNGV. This CDR3 has 15 residues. Based on the CDR3 plus reference TRBV11-2 and TRBJ2-3, the full variable domain is EAGVAQSPRYKIIEKRQSVAFWCNPISGHATLYWYQQILGQGPKLLIQFQNNGVVDDSQLPKDRFSAERLKGVDSTLKIQPAKLEDSAVYLCASSLDSLSRVTQYFGPGTRLTVL.

The DNA for the CDR3 is TGTGCCAGCAGCGTCGGGGGGGCCGGGACAGATACGCAGTATTTT. Protein: CASSVGGAGTDTQYF. The V and J genes are TRBV5-4 and TRBJ2-3, with 8 bases identical to TRBD2. Trimming cost V 4 bases and J 3 bases; bases outside gene matches: 7. The CDR3 loop spans 15 amino acids. Germline assignment: CDR1 SGHNT and CDR2 YYREEE (reference sequence).

This clone appeared a single time. The chain combines TRBV27 with TRBJ2-7; no firm D call. Trimming stripped 7 bases from V and 5 bases from J, with 18 bases between. The germline CDR1 and CDR2 sequences are MNHEY and SMNVEV (reference sequence). CDR3 size: 14 residues. CDR3 bases: TGTGCCAGCACCACGAGAGTAAGGTGGGACGAGCAGTACTTC. Protein sequence: CASTTRVRWDEQYF.

This clone was detected only once. This sequence joins TRBV6-5 and TRBJ1-2; D possibly corresponds to TRBD1 (5 bases). The germline gives CDR1 MNHEY, CDR2 SVGAGI. V lost 2 bases, J lost 5 bases, and 18 bases lay in between. This CDR3 is 16 amino acids long. Here the CDR3 reads CASSYQQGLKGYGYTF. The CDR3, as DNA: TGTGCCAGCAGTTACCAGCAGGGACTCAAGGGGTATGGCTACACCTTC.

The chain recombines TRBV6-5 with TRBJ1-1; 9 bases map to TRBD1. The CDR3 is 14 amino acids. CDR1 is MNHEY, CDR2 SVGAGI, per germline. With 2 bases clipped from V and 4 bases from J, the junction kept 2 bases outside the gene matches. The CDR3 sequence is CASSYRDRATEAFF. The CDR3 nucleotides read TGTGCCAGCAGTTACCGGGACAGGGCCACTGAAGCTTTCTTT.

The chain employs TRBV19 and TRBJ2-1; 10 bases align to TRBD2. The CDR3 is 15 residues long. CDR1 and CDR2 from the germline V gene are LNHDA and SQIVND (reference sequence). The V segment lost 3 bases and the J segment 7 bases; nucleotides outside the gene matches: 6. In DNA form, the CDR3 reads TGTGCCAGTAGTATTGGGACTAGCGCAAGGAATGAGCAGTTCTTC. It yields the protein CASSIGTSARNEQFF.

The J gene is TRBJ2-7, the V gene TRBV28; D possibly matches TRBD1 or TRBD2 (6 bases each). Germline V gene sequence: CDR1 MDHEN, CDR2 SYDVKM. Trimming left V 11 bases short and J 6 bases short, with 14 bases between. CDR3 length equals 11 residues. CDR3 in amino acids: CAQGRGCEQYF. In DNA, the CDR3 is TGTGCCCAGGGGCGGGGTTGCGAGCAGTACTTC.

The gene calls are TRBV28 and TRBJ2-5; 10 bases align to TRBD2. The J call is in doubt because the DNA end fits TRBJ2-7 better. The germline CDR1 and CDR2 sequences are MDHEN and SYDVKM. There are 15 residues in the CDR3. The CDR3 DNA follows: TGTGCCAGCAGTTTACTAGCGGGGGTTTCGTACGAGCAGTACTTC. Amino acid sequence: CASSLLAGVSYEQYF.

The chain links TRBV29-1 to TRBJ2-7; D remains unclear. CDR3 length: 15 residues. Germline-derived CDR1 and CDR2 are SQVTM and ANQGSEA. V was trimmed by 0 bases and J by 0 bases, leaving 12 bases between them. Here the CDR3 DNA reads TGCAGCGTTGAAGATCCCACAGTTACCTCCTACGAGCAGTACTTC. Its translation is CSVEDPTVTSYEQYF.

This sequence joins TRBV6-6 and TRBJ1-1, with TRBD1 matching over 8 bases. The CDR3 is 13 amino acids. Trimming removed 5 bases from V and 7 bases from J; junction bases left unmatched: 6. Germline V gives CDR1 MNHNY, CDR2 SVGAGI (reference sequence). In nucleotides, the CDR3 is TGTGCCAGCAGTCGCGGGACAGGCGGTGAAGCTTTCTTT. Protein product: CASSRGTGGEAFF.

CDR3 coding DNA: TGTGCCAGCAGTTTATTGGGACAGATTAATGAAAAACTGTTTTTT. It specifies CASSLLGQINEKLFF. The gene calls are TRBV27 and TRBJ1-4; 7 bases are a match to TRBD1. The CDR3 loop spans 15 amino acids. Per the germline V gene, CDR1 is MNHEY and CDR2 is SMNVEV (reference sequence). Trimming cost V 1 base and J 4 bases; bases outside gene matches: 3.

The chain recombines TRBV5-4 with TRBJ2-3; weak D call: TRBD1 (6 bases). CDR3 length: 14 residues. CDR1 and CDR2 (germline): SGHNT, YYREEE (reference sequence). Trimming shortened V by 2 bases and J by 2 bases, and 9 bases separated the two germline ends. This CDR3 reads CASSLGGYTDTQYF. The DNA for the CDR3 is TGTGCCAGCAGCTTAGGGGGATACACAGATACGCAGTATTTT.

V and J are TRBV19 and TRBJ1-2, with 9 positions matching TRBD1. Germline assignment: CDR1 LNHDA and CDR2 SQIVND (reference sequence). This CDR3 spans 16 amino acids. Germline trimming cut 3 bases from V and 5 bases from J; bases unmatched to any gene: 10. The CDR3 coding sequence is TGTGCCAGTAGTATCTGGGGACAGGGTTTGCGGTATGGCTACACCTTC. It translates to CASSIWGQGLRYGYTF.

The V and J genes are TRBV29-1 and TRBJ1-4; 7 positions match TRBD1. Germline V gene data show CDR1 as SQVTM and CDR2 as ANQGSEA. V shed 8 bases, J shed 7 bases, and the junction held 7 bases outside the gene matches. The CDR3 spans 12 residues. The CDR3 region is CSIPAGGEKLFF. CDR3 coding DNA: TGCAGCATCCCTGCAGGGGGTGAAAAACTGTTTTTT. The variable domain in full, with the rest retrieved from reference TRBV29-1 and TRBJ1-4, is SAVISQKPSRDICQRGTSLTIQCQVDSQVTMMFWYRQQPGQSLTLIATANQGSEATYESGFVIDKFPISRPNLTFSTLTVSNMSPEDSSIYLCSIPAGGEKLFFGSGTQLSVL.

The chain is built from TRBV10-1 and TRBJ1-4; a possible D gene is TRBD1 (5 bases). Germline V gene lookup returns CDR1 WNHNN and CDR2 SYGVQD (reference sequence). The CDR3 covers 11 residues. The V end was cut by 5 bases, the J end by 8 bases, with 6 bases between. The CDR3, as DNA: TGCGCCAGCAGTCGGGGCGAAAAACTGTTTTTT. Residues: CASSRGEKLFF.